Listed below are T cell receptor beta chains from one sample, sequenced in a study of shared clonotypes between healthy human individuals. Data came from immunoSEQ multiplex PCR; TCRdb stores just in-frame clones and leaves some out. This sample has about 2 million clones; over 85% occur once, and the top ten carry about 1.1%. The sequencing input was naive CD8+ T cells sorted from blood. These receptors were taken from a man younger than 30 in good health. CDR3s include the opening cysteine and the closing phenylalanine or tryptophan. D genes are given only for firm matches. Clone size appears in some rows only: once, few, many, or a class for an expanded clone.

.	TRBV2	13	TRBJ2-7	TRBD1	TGTGCCAGCAGTGGACAGGGTGTTTACGAGCAGTACTTC	CASSGQGVYEQYF
.	TRBV30	13	TRBJ2-1	.	TGTGCCTGGATAGCGGATTCATACAATGAGCAGTTCTTC	CAWIADSYNEQFF
once	TRBV19	14	TRBJ2-7	TRBD1	TGTGCCAGTAGAAGGGACAGGGGGGGAGACGAGCAGTACTTC	CASRRDRGGDEQYF
.	TRBV28	12	TRBJ1-6	.	TGTGCCAGCAGTTTCAAGCCTTCACCCCTCCACTTT	CASSFKPSPLHF
.	TRBV11-2	16	TRBJ2-6	.	TGTGCCAGCAGCTCACGGACCTCCACTGGGGCCAACGTCCTGACTTTC	CASSSRTSTGANVLTF
.	TRBV10-3	15	TRBJ2-7	.	TGTGCCATCAGGACCTCGGAGACGAGATCCTACGAGCAGTACTTC	CAIRTSETRSYEQYF
.	TRBV2	13	TRBJ2-7	.	TGTGCCAGCAGCGCGGGGCATTCCTACGAGCAGTACTTC	CASSAGHSYEQYF
once	TRBV7-9	14	TRBJ2-3	.	TGTGCCAGCAGCTTCCTTGACGGGCCAGATACGCAGTATTTT	CASSFLDGPDTQYF
.	TRBV4-1	14	TRBJ1-5	.	TGCGCCAGCAGCCTTACAGAAAGCAATCAGCCCCAGCATTTT	CASSLTESNQPQHF
.	TRBV7-9	15	TRBJ2-5	.	TGTGCCAGCAGCCTACCCGACTGGGCCCGGGAGACCCAGTACTTC	CASSLPDWARETQYF
once	TRBV23-1	17	TRBJ2-4	.	TGCGCCAGCAGACCCCGGAAAGTTGGAGAAGCCAAAAACATTCAGTACTTC	CASRPRKVGEAKNIQYF
.	TRBV28	15	TRBJ2-7	TRBD1	TGTGCCAGCAGTTTTTCCCCGGGACAGACTTACGAGCAGTACTTC	CASSFSPGQTYEQYF
.	TRBV5-4	16	TRBJ2-5	TRBD2	TGTGCCAGCAGCTTGGAGGGTAGCGGGAGATCGGAGACCCAGTACTTC	CASSLEGSGRSETQYF
.	TRBV5-1	16	TRBJ2-2	TRBD2	TGCGCCAGCAGCTTGATACTAGCGGTTTCCACCGGGGAGCTGTTTTTT	CASSLILAVSTGELFF
.	TRBV9	14	TRBJ2-3	.	TGTGCCAGCAGCGTGAATGGGGTCACAGATACGCAGTATTTT	CASSVNGVTDTQYF
once	TRBV10-3	16	TRBJ2-3	TRBD2	TGTGCCATCAGCCTGGGACTAGCGGGAGGTTCAGATACGCAGTATTTT	CAISLGLAGGSDTQYF
.	TRBV9	17	TRBJ2-1	TRBD2	TGTGCCAGCAGCGTAGCCATTGGTAGCGGGAGTATTACTGAGCAGTTCTTC	CASSVAIGSGSITEQFF
.	TRBV4-1	17	TRBJ2-1	TRBD2	TGCGCCAGCAGCCAAGACCCGACTAGCGGGTGGGGCAATGAGCAGTTCTTC	CASSQDPTSGWGNEQFF
.	TRBV4-1	15	TRBJ2-7	TRBD2	TGCGCCAGCAGCCCTGACGGCGGGGGGGCCTACGAGCAGTACTTC	CASSPDGGGAYEQYF